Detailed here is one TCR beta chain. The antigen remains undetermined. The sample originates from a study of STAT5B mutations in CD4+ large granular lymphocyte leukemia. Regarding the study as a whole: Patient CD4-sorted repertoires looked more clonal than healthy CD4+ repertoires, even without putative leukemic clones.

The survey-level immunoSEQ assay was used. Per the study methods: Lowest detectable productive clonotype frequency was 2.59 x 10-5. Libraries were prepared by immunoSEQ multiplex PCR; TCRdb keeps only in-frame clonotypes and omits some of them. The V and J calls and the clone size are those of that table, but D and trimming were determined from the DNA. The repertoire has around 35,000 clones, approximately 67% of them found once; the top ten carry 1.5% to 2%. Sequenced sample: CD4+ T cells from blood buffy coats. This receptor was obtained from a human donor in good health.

The CDR3 spells CASSESGRRETQYF. The CDR3 coding sequence is TGCGCCAGCAGTGAGTCGGGTCGGAGGGAGACCCAGTACTTC. J is TRBJ2-5 and V is TRBV10-1, with D possibly matching TRBD2 (5 bases). Germline assignment: CDR1 WNHNN and CDR2 SYGVQD (reference sequence). The ends were cut back, 0 bases at V and 5 bases at J, with 10 bases in the middle. The CDR3 is 14 residues long.